This TCR beta chain was profiled in a study of blood T cells in healthy people across ages. The V gene lost 5 bases and the J gene lost 3 bases, with 18 bases spanning the gap. The CDR3 extends over 16 amino acids. Germline V lookup: CDR1 KGHSH, CDR2 LQKENI. Donation came from healthy Caucasian individuals in Russia who were aged about 6 to 95. Each donor gave ten milliliters of peripheral blood. The use of a sample-barcoded 5' primer and a J-beta primer mix characterized a second PCR of 7 to 11 cycles. Each cDNA molecule carried a tag from a template-switch adaptor that contained 12 random nucleotides. Each sample provided no less than 2.5 million CDR3-containing paired-end reads. TCRdb reprocessed the 5' RACE reads via MiXCR and lists one record per CDR3 protein. Found here are about 640,000 distinct CDR3 sequences, under 65% of them singletons; the top ten hold roughly 34%.

The chain is built from TRBV18 and TRBJ2-3; perhaps TRBD2 as D (6 bases). The TCR comes from a man aged 55 to 70 in good health. The source material was blood. This CDR3 is CASSGRAGHPTDTQYF. The DNA for the CDR3 is TGTGCCAGCTCAGGCCGGGCGGGGCACCCGACAGATACGCAGTATTTT.